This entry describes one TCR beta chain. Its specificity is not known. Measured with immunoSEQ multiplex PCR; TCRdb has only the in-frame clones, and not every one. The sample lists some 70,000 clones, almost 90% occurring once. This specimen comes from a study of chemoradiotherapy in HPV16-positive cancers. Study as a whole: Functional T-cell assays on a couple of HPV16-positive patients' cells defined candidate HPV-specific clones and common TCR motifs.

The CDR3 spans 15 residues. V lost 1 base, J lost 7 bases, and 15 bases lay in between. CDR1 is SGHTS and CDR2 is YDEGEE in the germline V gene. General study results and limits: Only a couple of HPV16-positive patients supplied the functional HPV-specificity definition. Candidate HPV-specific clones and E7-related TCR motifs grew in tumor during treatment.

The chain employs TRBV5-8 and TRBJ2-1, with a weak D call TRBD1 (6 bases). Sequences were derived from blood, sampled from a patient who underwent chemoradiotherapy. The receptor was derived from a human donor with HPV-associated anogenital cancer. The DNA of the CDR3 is TGTGCCAGCAGCTTGACGGCAGGGGTCAGGAATGAGCAGTTCTTC. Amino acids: CASSLTAGVRNEQFF.